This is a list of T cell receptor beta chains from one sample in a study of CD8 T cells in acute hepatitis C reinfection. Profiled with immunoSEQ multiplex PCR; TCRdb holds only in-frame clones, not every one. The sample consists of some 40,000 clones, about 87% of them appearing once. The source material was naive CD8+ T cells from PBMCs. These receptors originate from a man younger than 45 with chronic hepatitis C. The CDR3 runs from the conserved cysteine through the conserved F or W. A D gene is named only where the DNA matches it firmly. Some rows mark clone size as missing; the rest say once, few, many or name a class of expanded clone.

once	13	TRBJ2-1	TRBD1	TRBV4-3	TGCGCCAGCAGCCAGACAGGGGTGGATGAGCAGTTCTTC	CASSQTGVDEQFF
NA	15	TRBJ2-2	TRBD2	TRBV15	TGTGCCTCTTTGCTAGCGGGTGGGAACACCGGGGAGCTGTTTTTT	CASLLAGGNTGELFF
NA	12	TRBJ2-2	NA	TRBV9	TGTGCCAGCAGCGTAGGGCGCGGGGAGCTGTTTTTT	CASSVGRGELFF
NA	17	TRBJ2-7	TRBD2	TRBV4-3	TGCGCCAGCAGCCTTAACTGGGGGGGGACCTTTCCCTACGAGCAGTACTTC	CASSLNWGGTFPYEQYF
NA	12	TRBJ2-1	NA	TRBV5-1	TGCGCCAGCAGTGGGGGGGCCAATGAGCAGTTCTTC	CASSGGANEQFF
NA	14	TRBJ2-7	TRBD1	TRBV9	TGTGCCAGCAGCCCTGACAGGGTTGACTACGAGCAGTACTTC	CASSPDRVDYEQYF
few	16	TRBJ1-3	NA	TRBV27	TGTGCCAGCAGTTTAAGCCCTACGGACAGTGGAAACACCATATATTTT	CASSLSPTDSGNTIYF
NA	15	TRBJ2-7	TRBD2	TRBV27	TGTGCCAGCAGTTTGACGGGAGGGGGGACCTACGAGCAGTACTTC	CASSLTGGGTYEQYF
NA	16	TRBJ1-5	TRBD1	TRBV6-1	TGTGCCAGCAGTGAAGTACAGGGGGCTAGCAATCAGCCCCAGCATTTT	CASSEVQGASNQPQHF
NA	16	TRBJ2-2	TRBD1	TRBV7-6	TGTGCCAGCAGCTTACGGGACAGGCCGAACACCGGGGAGCTGTTTTTT	CASSLRDRPNTGELFF
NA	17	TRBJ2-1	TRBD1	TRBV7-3	TGTGCCAGCAGCCCAAGGGGGACAGGGAGCTCCTACAATGAGCAGTTCTTC	CASSPRGTGSSYNEQFF
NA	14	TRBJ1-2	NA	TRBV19	TGTGCCAGTAGTATCGGACGGGGGAACTATGGCTACACCTTC	CASSIGRGNYGYTF
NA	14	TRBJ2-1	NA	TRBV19	TGTGCCAGTAGTCCCGGGACTGGCTACAATGAGCAGTTCTTC	CASSPGTGYNEQFF
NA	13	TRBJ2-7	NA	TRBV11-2	TGTGCCAGCAGCCCCGGGACGGACTACGAGCAGTACTTC	CASSPGTDYEQYF
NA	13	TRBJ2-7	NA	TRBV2	TGTGCCAGCAAGAACTGGCAGGGGTACGAGCAGTACTTC	CASKNWQGYEQYF
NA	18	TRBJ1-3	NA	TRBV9	TGTGCCAGCAGCGTCAACGCGGGGAGGACGTTAAGAGAAAACACCATATATTTT	CASSVNAGRTLRENTIYF
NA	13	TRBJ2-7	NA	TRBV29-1	TGCAGCGTGATCCCGGGCCAATACTACGAGCAGTACTTC	CSVIPGQYYEQYF
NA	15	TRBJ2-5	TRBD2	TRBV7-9	TGTGCCAGCAGCTTACCCCAGGGAGGGAAAGAGACCCAGTACTTC	CASSLPQGGKETQYF
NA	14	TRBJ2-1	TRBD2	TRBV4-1	TGCGCCAGCAGCCAAGAACTAGCGCCTAATGAGCAGTTCTTC	CASSQELAPNEQFF
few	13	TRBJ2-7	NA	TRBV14	TGTGCCAGCAGCCTTCAGGGGTCGGACGAGCAGTACTTC	CASSLQGSDEQYF
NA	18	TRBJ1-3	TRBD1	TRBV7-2	TGTGCCAGCAGCTCCAAGATCCGGGACAGAGGCACGGGAAACACCATATATTTT	CASSSKIRDRGTGNTIYF
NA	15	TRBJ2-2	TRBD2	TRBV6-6	TGTGCCAGCAGTTACCTCGGGGGGGCAGGCGGGGAGCTGTTTTTT	CASSYLGGAGGELFF
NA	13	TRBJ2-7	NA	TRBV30	TGTGCCTGGAGTGAAGTCGATTTCTACGAGCAGTACTTC	CAWSEVDFYEQYF
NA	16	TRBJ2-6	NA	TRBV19	TGTGCCAGTAGCACTTGGGAGAATCCGGGGGCCAACGTCCTGACTTTC	CASSTWENPGANVLTF
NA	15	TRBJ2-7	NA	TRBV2	TGTGCCAGCAGTGAAGCGCTTCTGGGTTCCTACGAGCAGTACTTC	CASSEALLGSYEQYF
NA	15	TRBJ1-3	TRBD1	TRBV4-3	TGCGCCAGCAGCCACGACAGGGGATCAGGAAACACCATATATTTT	CASSHDRGSGNTIYF
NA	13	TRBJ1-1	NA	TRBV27	TGTGCCAGCAGTTTGATAGGGGGCACTGAAGCTTTCTTT	CASSLIGGTEAFF
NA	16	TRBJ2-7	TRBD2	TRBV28	TGTGCCAGCAGTTTCATCTCCGGGACTAGCGGTTACGAGCAGTACTTC	CASSFISGTSGYEQYF
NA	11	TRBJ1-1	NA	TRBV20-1	TGCAGTGCCGGCGCGGGAACTGAAGCTTTCTTT	CSAGAGTEAFF
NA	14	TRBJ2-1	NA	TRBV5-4	TGTGCCAGCAGCCTCTGGACAGATTACAATGAGCAGTTCTTC	CASSLWTDYNEQFF
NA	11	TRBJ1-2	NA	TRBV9	TGTGCCAGTCACTCTTATGACGTCTACACCTTC	CASHSYDVYTF
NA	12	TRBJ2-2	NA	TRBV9	TGTGCCAGCAGCGTGAACACCGGGGAGCTGTTTTTT	CASSVNTGELFF
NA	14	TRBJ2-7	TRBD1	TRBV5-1	TGCGCCAGCAGCGCCTCAGGGGGCTCCTACGAGCAGTACTTC	CASSASGGSYEQYF
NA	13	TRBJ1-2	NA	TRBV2	TGTGCCAGCAGTGGAAGGGTTAACTATGGCTACACCTTC	CASSGRVNYGYTF
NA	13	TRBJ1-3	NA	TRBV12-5	TGTGCTAGTGCCGTGAGCTCTGGAAACACCATATATTTT	CASAVSSGNTIYF
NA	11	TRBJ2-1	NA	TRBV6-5	TGTGCCAGCAGTTCATTTGGTGAGCAGTTCTTC	CASSSFGEQFF
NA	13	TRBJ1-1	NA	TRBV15	TGTGCCACCAGCGCCAGGGGAGCGTCTGAAGCTTTCTTT	CATSARGASEAFF
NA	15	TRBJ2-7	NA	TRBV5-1	TGCGCCAGCAGCTTGAAGGATACGCCGGGATACGAGCAGTACTTC	CASSLKDTPGYEQYF
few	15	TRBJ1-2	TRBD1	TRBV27	TGTGCCAGCAGTGTATCCGGGACAGGAAACTATGGCTACACCTTC	CASSVSGTGNYGYTF
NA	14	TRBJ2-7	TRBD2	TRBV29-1	TGCAGCGTCGGATCGTCGGGGGGAGACTACGAGCAGTACTTC	CSVGSSGGDYEQYF
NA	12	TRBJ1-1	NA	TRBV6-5	TGTGCCAGCGGTAGAGATAACACTGAAGCTTTCTTT	CASGRDNTEAFF
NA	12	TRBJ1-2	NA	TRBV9	TGTGCCAGCAGCTCCCGGACAGATGGCTACACCTTC	CASSSRTDGYTF
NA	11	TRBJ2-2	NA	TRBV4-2	TGTGCCAGCAGCCAGGCCGGGGAGCTGTTTTTT	CASSQAGELFF
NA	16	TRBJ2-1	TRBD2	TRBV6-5	TGTGCCAGCAGTTCCTCGGGACTAGGGATTAGAGTTGAGCAGTTCTTC	CASSSSGLGIRVEQFF
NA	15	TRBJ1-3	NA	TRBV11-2	TGTGCCAGCAGCTGGGGCGAATTCTCTGGAAACACCATATATTTT	CASSWGEFSGNTIYF
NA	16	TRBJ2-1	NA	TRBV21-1	TGTGCCAGCAGCAAAGACGGGAGCCCCCTCTACAATGAGCAGTTCTTC	CASSKDGSPLYNEQFF
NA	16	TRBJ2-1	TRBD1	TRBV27	TGTGCCAGCAGTTCTCCTTCGGGACAGGTCTACAATGAGCAGTTCTTC	CASSSPSGQVYNEQFF
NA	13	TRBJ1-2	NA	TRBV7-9	TGTGCCAGCAGCCTAGATCTGGGGCATGGCTACACCTTC	CASSLDLGHGYTF
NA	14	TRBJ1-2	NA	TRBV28	TGTGCCAGCAGCCAACCTCTCGACAGCTATGGCTACACCTTC	CASSQPLDSYGYTF
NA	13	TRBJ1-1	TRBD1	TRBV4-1	TGCGCCAGCAGCCACCAGGGGGCGAATGAAGCTTTCTTT	CASSHQGANEAFF
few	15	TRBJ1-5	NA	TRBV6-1	TGTGCCAGCACCCAAAACAGGGATTGGGATCAGCCCCAGCATTTT	CASTQNRDWDQPQHF
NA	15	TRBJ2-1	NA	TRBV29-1	TGCAGCGTTGTTGGAGGCCTCTCATCCTACAATGAGCAGTTCTTC	CSVVGGLSSYNEQFF
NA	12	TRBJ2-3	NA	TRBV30	TGTGCCTGGCTTTCTAGCACAGATACGCAGTATTTT	CAWLSSTDTQYF
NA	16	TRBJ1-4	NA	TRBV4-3	TGCGCCAGCAGCCAAGATGGTGAAGCATCTAATGAAAAACTGTTTTTT	CASSQDGEASNEKLFF